A single sample is the source of the 13 T cell receptor beta chains below, sequenced in a study of T cell responses to AZD1222 COVID-19 vaccine. TCRdb's table, derived via immunoSEQ multiplex PCR, lists solely in-frame clones and lacks some. The sample lists 95,000 to 110,000 clones, 90% to 95% occurring once. The specimen was peripheral blood, collected on day 0 of AZD1222 vaccination. These receptors originate from an adult in good health.

The chain recombines TRBV4-3 with TRBJ2-7; D remains unclear. The CDR3 loop spans 13 amino acids. The germline V gene has CDR1 LGHNA and CDR2 YSLEER. The germline V and J ends were trimmed by 2 bases and 9 bases, with 14 bases remaining between them. The CDR3: CASSQLDGIVQYF. In DNA, the CDR3 is TGCGCCAGCAGCCAACTGGACGGTATCGTGCAGTACTTC.

The chain uses TRBV10-3 and TRBJ1-2; D not resolved. V lost 2 bases and J 2 bases, leaving 6 bases between the germline ends. CDR3 size: 13 residues. CDR1 and CDR2 from the germline V gene are ENHRY and SYGVKD. The CDR3 loop reads CAISEIVNYGYTF. The CDR3 coding sequence is TGTGCCATCAGTGAGATAGTAAACTATGGCTACACCTTC.

Turning to this clone: Its ends do not fully match the called genes, so a read error is possible. The chain joins TRBV7-8 to TRBJ1-2, with 7 nucleotides matching TRBD1. The length of the CDR3 is 15 residues. CDR1 is SGHVS, CDR2 FQNEAQ, per germline. As DNA, the CDR3 is TGTGCCAGCACCTTAAGGGATCCGACAGGGTCTGGCTACACCTTC. Amino acids: CASTLRDPTGSGYTF.

This chain uses TRBV4-1 with TRBJ2-7; tentative D call: TRBD2 (6 bases). The CDR3 is 16 amino acids. The germline gives CDR1 MGHRA, CDR2 YSYEKL. V was trimmed by 2 bases and J by 2 bases, leaving 16 bases between them. CDR3 protein: CASSQNHGTVAYEQYF. CDR3 nucleotide sequence: TGCGCCAGCAGCCAAAATCACGGGACTGTGGCCTACGAGCAGTACTTC.

J is TRBJ1-6 and V is TRBV13, with D hard to call. Germline lookup yields CDR1 PRHDT and CDR2 FYEKMQ (reference sequence). CDR3 size: 16 residues. V was pared by 5 bases and J by 0 bases, with 11 bases between. CDR3: CASSPWSSSYNSPLHF. CDR3 DNA: TGTGCCAGCAGCCCATGGTCCAGCTCCTATAATTCACCCCTCCACTTT.

This rearrangement joins TRBV9 to TRBJ1-2; unclear D gene. The CDR3 covers 13 residues. The germline gives CDR1 SGDLS, CDR2 YYNGEE. Trimming shortened V by 3 bases and J by 5 bases, and 11 bases separated the two germline ends. The CDR3 nucleotides are TGTGCCAGCAGCGCATTATCCGCTTATGGCTACACCTTC. Its protein product is CASSALSAYGYTF.

CDR3 DNA: TGTGCCAGCAGTTTAAACCCGGGGAACGAGCAGTACTTC. Its translation is CASSLNPGNEQYF. The rearrangement uses TRBV12-3 or TRBV12-4 and TRBJ2-7; D may be TRBD2 (5 bases). V was clipped by 2 bases and J by 5 bases, with 10 bases between them. The CDR3 extends over 13 amino acids.

The chain couples TRBV7-2 to TRBJ1-1; possible D gene TRBD1, 6 bases. Germline CDR1 is SGHTA and CDR2 is FQGNSA. Trimming removed 2 bases at V and 0 bases at J, with 7 bases between. There are 14 residues in the CDR3. CDR3 nucleotides: TGTGCCAGCAGCTTATCAGGGGTGAACACTGAAGCTTTCTTT. It specifies CASSLSGVNTEAFF.

The chain joins TRBV9 to TRBJ1-6, with D hard to call. The CDR3 is made up of 13 amino acids. Per the germline V gene, CDR1 is SGDLS and CDR2 is YYNGEE. V lost 2 bases to trimming and J lost 9 bases, with 9 bases between them. The CDR3 DNA follows: TGTGCCAGCAGCGTTTCCGAGGTTTCACCCCTCCACTTT. This codes for CASSVSEVSPLHF.

The chain carries TRBV6-5 and TRBJ1-2; the D is unclear. The V gene lost 4 bases and the J gene lost 10 bases, with 16 bases spanning the gap. Germline CDR1 reads MNHEY; CDR2 reads SVGAGI. The CDR3 has 13 amino acids. CDR3 residues: CASSSPGISTYTF. In DNA, the CDR3 is TGTGCCAGCAGTTCCCCCGGGATCTCCACCTACACCTTC.

The rearrangement joins TRBV3-1 (or the pseudogene TRBV3-2) to TRBJ2-5; 7 bases align to TRBD1. Germline V gives CDR1 LGHDT, CDR2 YNNKEL (reference sequence). This CDR3 is 15 amino acids long. Trimming at V came to 0 bases and at J to 5 bases, leaving 6 bases not matched to a gene. The CDR3 reads CASSQETGQVETQYF. In DNA form, the CDR3 reads TGTGCCAGCAGCCAAGAGACAGGGCAAGTGGAGACCCAGTACTTC.

The chain links TRBV7-9 to TRBJ2-4; tentatively, D is TRBD2 (5 bases). From germline, CDR1 is SEHNR and CDR2 FQNEAQ (reference sequence). CDR3 length: 16 amino acids. Trimming stripped 5 bases from V and 2 bases from J, with 16 bases between. CDR3 region: CASSQEGTGTKNIQYF. CDR3 nucleotide sequence: TGTGCCAGCAGCCAAGAGGGTACCGGGACCAAAAACATTCAGTACTTC.

V and J are TRBV18 and TRBJ1-6, with D maybe TRBD1 (6 bases). Trimming pared 6 bases from V and 7 bases from J, leaving 16 bases between. Germline V gives CDR1 KGHSH, CDR2 LQKENI. CDR3 length: 15 residues. CDR3 sequence reads: CASSLTGQGNSPLHF. The CDR3 nucleotides read TGTGCCAGCTCTCTTACGGGGCAGGGGAATTCACCCCTCCACTTT. The variable domain in full, with the rest retrieved from reference TRBV18 and TRBJ1-6, is NAGVMQNPRHLVRRRGQEARLRCSPMKGHSHVYWYRQLPEEGLKFMVYLQKENIIDESGMPKERFSAEFPKEGPSILRIQQVVRGDSAAYFCASSLTGQGNSPLHFGNGTRLTVT.